A single sample is the source of the 30 T cell receptor beta chains below, sequenced in a study of cytomegalovirus exposure and HLA in healthy donors. This PCR relied on a set of 60 Vbeta primers and 13 Jbeta primers. Profiling relied on immunoSEQ multiplex PCR, and the TCRdb table lists in-frame clones only, not all of them. The repertoire has roughly 110,000 clones, roughly 66% of them found once; the top ten carry 2.2%. Sequencing was done on a sample of PBMCs. These receptors originate from a woman aged 25 to 39 in good health and CMV-seronegative.

The CDR3 nucleotides read TGTGCCAGCAGGACTAGCGGAAGCTCCTACAATGAGCAGTTCTTC. This encodes CASRTSGSSYNEQFF. The chain carries TRBV2 and TRBJ2-1; 9 positions agree with TRBD2. Germline lookup yields CDR1 SNHLY and CDR2 FYNNEI. This CDR3 has 15 amino acids. V gave up 6 bases and J gave up 0 bases; unmatched junction bases: 3.

This chain joins TRBV15 and TRBJ2-3, with D perhaps matching TRBD2 (5 bases). The CDR3 contains 14 residues. The germline CDR1 and CDR2 sequences are LNHNV and YYDKDF (reference sequence). Trimming removed 8 bases from V and 0 bases from J, with 12 bases in between. The CDR3 loop is CATRDGVSTDTQYF. In DNA, the CDR3 is TGTGCCACCCGGGATGGGGTGAGCACAGATACGCAGTATTTT.

The rearrangement links TRBV7-6 to TRBJ2-7; TRBD2 matches 10 bases. V was pared by 1 base and J by 4 bases, with 4 bases of the junction left unmatched. The CDR3 is 15 amino acids. The germline V gene encodes CDR1 SGHVS and CDR2 FNYEAQ. CDR3 sequence: CASSLGSGREYEQYF. CDR3 nucleotide sequence: TGTGCCAGCAGCTTAGGAAGCGGGAGGGAGTACGAGCAGTACTTC.

This clone was counted once. V gene TRBV5-4 combines with J gene TRBJ2-5, with 7 nucleotides matching TRBD2. CDR1 is SGHNT and CDR2 is YYREEE in the germline V gene (reference sequence). J gave up 0 bases and V 3 bases, and 8 bases lay outside the gene matches. The CDR3 covers 16 residues. The CDR3 nucleotides are TGTGCCAGCAGCTGCGGAGCGGGAAGGGACCAAGAGACCCAGTACTTC. Its translation: CASSCGAGRDQETQYF.

The chain joins TRBV9 to TRBJ1-1; possible D gene TRBD1, 6 bases. From germline, CDR1 is SGDLS and CDR2 YYNGEE. Deletions cut 0 bases from V and 6 bases from J, with 9 bases between. The CDR3 is made up of 13 amino acids. Here the CDR3 DNA reads TGTGCCAGCAGCGTAGGTGGGGGCGCTGAAGCTTTCTTT. This encodes CASSVGGGAEAFF.

This clone appeared a few times. This rearrangement joins TRBV27 to TRBJ1-2; no definite D call. The CDR3 spans 13 residues. Germline lookup yields CDR1 MNHEY and CDR2 SMNVEV (reference sequence). Trimming left V 2 bases short and J 8 bases short, with 12 bases between. The CDR3 loop is CASSLRGSYGYTF. The DNA of the CDR3 is TGTGCCAGCAGTTTACGGGGAAGTTACGGCTACACCTTC.

This chain links TRBV4-3 with TRBJ2-3; 10 positions match TRBD2. V lost 1 base and J lost 5; bases outside the gene matches: 6. CDR1 is LGHNA, CDR2 YSLEER, per germline. This CDR3 region has 16 residues. The CDR3 DNA sequence: TGCGCCAGCAGCCAAGGGGCTAGCGGGAGAATAGATACGCAGTATTTT. Encoded protein: CASSQGASGRIDTQYF.

The chain joins TRBV30 to TRBJ1-1; TRBD1 is a possible D gene (5 bases). The CDR3 loop spans 13 amino acids. Germline V gene data show CDR1 as GTSNPN and CDR2 as SVGIG (reference sequence). Trimming removed 6 bases from V and 4 bases from J, with 15 bases in between. The CDR3 DNA is TGTGCCTGTCCCGGACAACACCTCACTGAAGCTTTCTTT. Amino acid sequence: CACPGQHLTEAFF.

In its sample, this clone was seen once. This chain links TRBV5-1 with TRBJ2-7; the D gene is possibly TRBD2 (6 bases). This CDR3 is 15 amino acids long. Germline V gene data show CDR1 as SGHRS and CDR2 as YFSETQ. V gave up 4 bases and J gave up 1 base, with 15 bases separating them. The CDR3 coding sequence is TGCGCCAGCAGCCCGACCGGGACTGCATCCTACGAGCAGTACTTC. Its protein product is CASSPTGTASYEQYF.

This chain joins TRBV27 and TRBJ2-2; D remains unclear. V was clipped by 7 bases and J by 1 base, with 7 bases between them. Germline V lookup: CDR1 MNHEY, CDR2 SMNVEV (reference sequence). The CDR3 runs to 13 residues. The CDR3 spells CASKQLNTGELFF. The CDR3 DNA is TGTGCCAGCAAACAGCTGAACACCGGGGAGCTGTTTTTT.

This chain joins TRBV5-1 and TRBJ2-4; 11 nucleotides match TRBD1. Germline V lookup: CDR1 SGHRS, CDR2 YFSETQ. This CDR3 has 17 amino acids. Trimming cost V 3 bases and J 7 bases; bases outside gene matches: 12. The CDR3 DNA sequence: TGCGCCAGCAGCTCTGGGACAGGGGGATCGGTTGGGAACATTCAGTACTTC. This encodes CASSSGTGGSVGNIQYF. Full variable domain (rest looked up from reference TRBV5-1 and TRBJ2-4): KAGVTQTPRYLIKTRGQQVTLSCSPISGHRSVSWYQQTPGQGLQFLFEYFSETQRNKGNFPGRFSGRQFSNSRSEMNVSTLELGDSALYLCASSSGTGGSVGNIQYFGAGTRLSVL.

The chain combines TRBV10-3 with TRBJ2-7; 10 nucleotides line up with TRBD1. CDR1 ENHRY and CDR2 SYGVKD come from the germline V gene. The length of the CDR3 is 14 residues. Unmatched junction bases numbered 4, after V lost 6 bases and J lost 2 bases. CDR3 loop: CAIRNGQGAYEQYF. CDR3 nucleotide sequence: TGTGCCATCAGAAATGGACAGGGGGCCTACGAGCAGTACTTC.

Sample share makes this clone medium-sized. The chain is built from TRBV11-1 and TRBJ1-1; the D is unclear. This CDR3 comprises 16 residues. V lost 0 bases to trimming and J lost 4 bases, with 15 bases between them. Germline V gene data show CDR1 as SGHAT and CDR2 as FQDESV (reference sequence). In nucleotides, the CDR3 is TGTGCCAGCAGCTTAGCGCGGGGTTCGGGGATCACTGAAGCTTTCTTT. Protein product: CASSLARGSGITEAFF.

This clone was seen a few times. This sample includes further DNA sequences coding for the same CDR3. The rearrangement joins TRBV7-8 to TRBJ1-1, with D unresolved. Germline loops: CDR1 SGHVS, CDR2 FQNEAQ. Trimming stripped 5 bases from V and 1 base from J, with 8 bases between. CDR3 size: 13 residues. As DNA, the CDR3 is TGTGCCAGCAGCCTTTCGAGGAACACTGAAGCTTTCTTT. Amino acids: CASSLSRNTEAFF.

CDR3 in DNA: TGCGCCAGCCAGGGTAGGGACAGGGGTTCCTATAATTCACCCCTCCACTTT. This sequence encodes CASQGRDRGSYNSPLHF. The chain is built from TRBV10-1 and TRBJ1-6; 10 bases match TRBD1. Germline V lookup: CDR1 WNHNN, CDR2 SYGVQD (reference sequence). The CDR3 consists of 17 residues. Trimming removed 8 bases from V and 1 base from J; junction bases left unmatched: 8.

V is TRBV6-6 and J is TRBJ1-6; D gene unclear. The CDR3 length is 13 residues. V lost 2 bases and J lost 9, with 8 bases in between. The germline gives CDR1 MNHNY, CDR2 SVGAGI (reference sequence). CDR3 in amino acids: CASSYALGSPLHF. Here the CDR3 DNA reads TGTGCCAGCAGTTACGCTCTCGGTTCACCCCTCCACTTT.

DNA for the CDR3: TGTGCCACCAGCAGAGAAGGACAGGGGGTGCGGACTGAAGCTTTCTTT. Translating it yields CATSREGQGVRTEAFF. J is TRBJ1-1 and V is TRBV15, with 10 bases identical to TRBD1. The CDR3 runs 16 residues. CDR1 is LNHNV, CDR2 YYDKDF, per germline (reference sequence). The J segment lost 5 bases and the V segment lost 0 bases, leaving 6 bases of the junction unmatched.

The V call is TRBV30, the J call TRBJ1-2; tentative D call: TRBD1 (5 bases). The CDR3 totals 14 residues. Germline values: CDR1 GTSNPN, CDR2 SVGIG (reference sequence). The V end lost 3 bases, the J end lost 7 bases, and 18 bases lay between the germline ends. In DNA, the CDR3 is TGTGCCTGGAGATCATCGATGGGGCTTCGTGGCTACACCTTC. This encodes CAWRSSMGLRGYTF.

The chain uses TRBV28 and TRBJ2-5, with 13 bases that match TRBD2. The CDR3 is made up of 20 amino acids. The germline V gene has CDR1 MDHEN and CDR2 SYDVKM. The J segment lost 0 bases and the V segment lost 5 bases, leaving 15 bases of the junction unmatched. The CDR3 loop is CASSPKPGLAGPGYQETQYF. The CDR3 nucleotides read TGTGCCAGCAGTCCAAAACCGGGACTAGCGGGGCCGGGGTACCAAGAGACCCAGTACTTC.

The CDR3 DNA follows: TGTGCCAGCAGCCGGGGACTAGCGACATCCTACGAGCAGTACTTC. Its protein product is CASSRGLATSYEQYF. The rearrangement links TRBV7-6 to TRBJ2-7; TRBD2 aligns across 10 bases. V lost 5 bases to trimming and J lost 1 base; unmatched junction nucleotides: 5. The CDR3 is made up of 15 amino acids. CDR1 and CDR2 (germline): SGHVS, FNYEAQ.

This clone has a single count. CDR3 amino acids: CASSPGTTQETQYF. CDR3 DNA sequence: TGCGCCAGCAGCCCAGGGACAACCCAAGAGACCCAGTACTTC. V and J are TRBV4-3 and TRBJ2-5; TRBD1 is a possible D gene (6 bases). The ends were cut back, 4 bases at V and 1 base at J, with 10 bases in the middle. The V gene's germline CDR1 is LGHNA and CDR2 YSLEER. The CDR3 is made up of 14 amino acids.

V and J are TRBV29-1 and TRBJ2-5; no clear D gene. V was clipped by 1 base and J by 1 base, with 10 bases between them. From germline, CDR1 is SQVTM and CDR2 ANQGSEA. This CDR3 is 14 amino acids long. CDR3 bases: TGCAGCGTTGAAGTCGGTACAGTCCAAGAGACCCAGTACTTC. Translating gives CSVEVGTVQETQYF.

The CDR3 DNA sequence: TGTGCCAGCTCACAAACAGTGAACACTGAAGCTTTCTTT. The encoded protein is CASSQTVNTEAFF. The V call is TRBV18, the J call TRBJ1-1, with D unresolved. CDR3 length: 13 residues. The V gene lost 4 bases and the J gene lost 0 bases, with 6 bases spanning the gap. Germline lookup yields CDR1 KGHSH and CDR2 LQKENI.

This clone was recorded a few times. The V and J genes are TRBV5-3 and TRBJ1-1, with TRBD1 identical over 7 bases. TRBV5-3 qualifies as an ORF whose function is uncertain. This CDR3 is built from 19 residues. With 1 base clipped from V and 1 base from J, the junction kept 16 bases outside the gene matches. Here the CDR3 reads CARSLSPLLTTGKNTEAFF. The CDR3 nucleotides read TGTGCCAGAAGCTTGTCCCCCCTATTAACGACAGGGAAGAACACTGAAGCTTTCTTT.

The gene calls are TRBV5-1 and TRBJ2-7; D perhaps matches TRBD2 (5 bases). The CDR3 totals 15 residues. Trimming pared 0 bases from V and 0 bases from J, leaving 10 bases between. CDR1 is SGHRS and CDR2 is YFSETQ in the germline V gene. The CDR3 DNA reads TGCGCCAGCAGCTTGGCCCTTGGGAGCTCCTACGAGCAGTACTTC. As protein: CASSLALGSSYEQYF.

This clone was found once. The V and J genes are TRBV7-9 and TRBJ2-1; 9 bases are a match to TRBD1. Germline values: CDR1 SEHNR, CDR2 FQNEAQ (reference sequence). The CDR3 is made up of 15 amino acids. J lost 7 bases, V lost 4 bases, and 8 bases had no gene match. The CDR3 region has the DNA TGTGCCAGCAGCTCCACGGGACAGGGTTTTAATGAGCAGTTCTTC. It translates to CASSSTGQGFNEQFF.

The V and J genes are TRBV28 and TRBJ2-1, with a tentative D call TRBD1 (5 bases). The CDR3 is 15 residues long. Germline-derived CDR1 and CDR2 are MDHEN and SYDVKM. Trimming removed 5 bases at V and 9 bases at J, with 20 bases between. DNA for the CDR3: TGTGCCAGCAGTCTCGGCAGGGATCCAATTGGTGAGCAGTTCTTC. Protein sequence: CASSLGRDPIGEQFF.

The chain carries TRBV5-8 and TRBJ2-5; D perhaps matches TRBD1 (6 bases). The V end was cut by 4 bases, the J end by 1 base, with 11 bases between. The CDR3 runs to 14 residues. CDR1 is SGHTS, CDR2 YDEGEE, per germline. This CDR3 reads CASSQQDSQETQYF. DNA of the CDR3: TGTGCCAGCAGCCAACAGGACAGCCAAGAGACCCAGTACTTC.

This chain uses TRBV2 with TRBJ2-1; 13 bases align to TRBD2. The CDR3 length is 18 residues. Germline V gives CDR1 SNHLY, CDR2 FYNNEI. The V gene end was trimmed by 5 bases and the J gene end by 0 bases; junction bases not matched to a gene: 7. The CDR3 coding sequence is TGTGCCAGCAGTAGGACTAGCGGGAGAGGTCACTCCTACAATGAGCAGTTCTTC. Protein product: CASSRTSGRGHSYNEQFF. The variable domain in full, completed from reference TRBV2 and TRBJ2-1, reads EPEVTQTPSHQVTQMGQEVILRCVPISNHLYFYWYRQILGQKVEFLVSFYNNEISEKSEIFDDQFSVERPDGSNFTLKIRSTKLEDSAMYFCASSRTSGRGHSYNEQFFGPGTRLTVL.

The chain couples TRBV6-5 to TRBJ2-2; 11 nucleotides line up with TRBD2. The CDR3 covers 14 residues. Germline V gene data show CDR1 as MNHEY and CDR2 as SVGAGI. The trim removed 7 bases at V and 3 bases at J, leaving 1 base unmatched. The CDR3 sequence: CASTLAGDTGELFF. CDR3 bases: TGTGCCAGCACACTAGCGGGAGACACCGGGGAGCTGTTTTTT.